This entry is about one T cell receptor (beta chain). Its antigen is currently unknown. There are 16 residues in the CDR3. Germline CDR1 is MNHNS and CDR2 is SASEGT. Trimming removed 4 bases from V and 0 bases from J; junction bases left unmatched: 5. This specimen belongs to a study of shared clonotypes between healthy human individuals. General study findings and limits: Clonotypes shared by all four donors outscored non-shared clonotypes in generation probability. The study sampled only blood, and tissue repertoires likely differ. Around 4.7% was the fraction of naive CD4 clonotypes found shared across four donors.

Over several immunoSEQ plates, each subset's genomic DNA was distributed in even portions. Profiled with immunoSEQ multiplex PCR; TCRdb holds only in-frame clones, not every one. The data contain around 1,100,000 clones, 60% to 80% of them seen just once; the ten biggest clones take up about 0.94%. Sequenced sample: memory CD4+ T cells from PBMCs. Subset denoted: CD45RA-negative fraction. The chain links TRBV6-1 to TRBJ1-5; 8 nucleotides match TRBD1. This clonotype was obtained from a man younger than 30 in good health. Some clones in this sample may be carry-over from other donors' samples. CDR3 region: CASSVTGEYSNQPQHF. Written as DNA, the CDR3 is TGTGCCAGCAGTGTGACAGGGGAGTATAGCAATCAGCCCCAGCATTTT.